A single sample gave rise to the 22 T cell receptor beta chains below, sequenced in a study of OX40 agonist ivuxolimab in advanced cancers. Clones were sequenced by immunoSEQ multiplex PCR, and TCRdb holds only the in-frame ones, with some missing. The profile shows roughly 64,000 clones, approximately 79% of them singletons. This specimen was CD4+ or CD8+ T cells sorted from blood, taken in a trial of the OX40 agonist ivuxolimab. The receptors were gathered from an adult with an advanced solid tumor such as melanoma, head and neck, liver or kidney cancer.

The chain couples TRBV7-9 to TRBJ2-7; D possibly corresponds to TRBD1 (5 bases). Germline-derived CDR1 and CDR2 are SEHNR and FQNEAQ (reference sequence). The CDR3 loop spans 14 amino acids. Trimming stripped 1 base from V and 5 bases from J, with 12 bases between. The CDR3 nucleotides are TGTGCCAGCAGCTTAGAATTAGGGGCCCACGAGCAGTACTTC. This codes for CASSLELGAHEQYF.

This clone has just a few counts. J is TRBJ2-3 and V is TRBV5-1, with D possibly TRBD2 on 6 matching bases. The CDR3 has 14 amino acids. Trimming pared 4 bases from V and 8 bases from J, leaving 17 bases between. Germline-derived CDR1 and CDR2 are SGHRS and YFSETQ. The CDR3: CASSRDSWGGTQYF. Written as DNA, the CDR3 is TGCGCCAGCAGCCGGGACTCCTGGGGCGGTACGCAGTATTTT. Combining the CDR3 with reference TRBV5-1 and TRBJ2-3 gives the whole variable domain KAGVTQTPRYLIKTRGQQVTLSCSPISGHRSVSWYQQTPGQGLQFLFEYFSETQRNKGNFPGRFSGRQFSNSRSEMNVSTLELGDSALYLCASSRDSWGGTQYFGPGTRLTVL.

The CDR3: CASSVGGSGVADTQYF. For the CDR3, the DNA is TGTGCCAGCAGCGTAGGGGGTAGCGGGGTCGCAGATACGCAGTATTTT. The gene calls are TRBV9 and TRBJ2-3; TRBD2 matches 8 bases. The V and J ends lost 0 bases and 4 bases, in that order; junction bases with no gene match: 7. Germline V lookup: CDR1 SGDLS, CDR2 YYNGEE. The CDR3 runs 16 residues.

The chain recombines TRBV5-4 with TRBJ2-3; D is undetermined. The CDR3 totals 11 residues. V lost 5 bases, J lost 6 bases, and 7 bases lay in between. Germline CDR1 reads SGHNT; CDR2 reads YYREEE (reference sequence). In DNA form, the CDR3 reads TGTGCCAGCAGTTTCGGGGATACGCAGTATTTT. Protein sequence: CASSFGDTQYF. Using reference TRBV5-4 and TRBJ2-3 for the parts outside the CDR3, the full variable domain is ETGVTQSPTHLIKTRGQQVTLRCSSQSGHNTVSWYQQALGQGPQFIFQYYREEENGRGNFPPRFSGLQFPNYSSELNVNALELDDSALYLCASSFGDTQYFGPGTRLTVL.

The chain links TRBV5-4 to TRBJ2-2, with 16 bases matching TRBD2. This CDR3 has 19 residues. J lost 5 bases, V lost 4 bases, and 11 bases had no gene match. The germline V gene encodes CDR1 SGHNT and CDR2 YYREEE (reference sequence). The CDR3 region is CASSGGTSGRGKPTGELFF. The DNA for the CDR3 is TGTGCCAGCAGCGGAGGGACTAGCGGGAGGGGCAAACCGACCGGGGAGCTGTTTTTT. Supplemented by reference TRBV5-4 and TRBJ2-2, the full variable domain reads ETGVTQSPTHLIKTRGQQVTLRCSSQSGHNTVSWYQQALGQGPQFIFQYYREEENGRGNFPPRFSGLQFPNYSSELNVNALELDDSALYLCASSGGTSGRGKPTGELFFGEGSRLTVL.

The chain is built from TRBV5-4 and TRBJ1-1, with 8 bases lining up with TRBD1. CDR1 and CDR2 (germline): SGHNT, YYREEE (reference sequence). V was pared by 5 bases and J by 6 bases, with 6 bases of the junction left unmatched. This CDR3 comprises 13 residues. CDR3 sequence reads: CASREQGVAEAFF. In DNA, the CDR3 is TGTGCCAGCAGGGAACAGGGGGTCGCTGAAGCTTTCTTT.

V usage is TRBV5-1 and J usage is TRBJ2-5, with D perhaps assigned TRBD1 or TRBD2 (5 bases each). CDR3 length equals 13 residues. Trimming stripped 7 bases from V and 5 bases from J, with 15 bases between. Per germline, CDR1 SGHRS and CDR2 YFSETQ. CDR3: CASRDQPHETQYF. CDR3 coding DNA: TGCGCCAGCCGGGACCAGCCGCATGAGACCCAGTACTTC.

This clone was seen only a few times. The rearrangement uses TRBV11-3 and TRBJ2-1; no firm D call. The CDR3 length is 15 residues. V lost 2 bases and J 4 bases, leaving 12 bases between the germline ends. CDR1 is SGHNT, CDR2 YENEEA, per germline. The CDR3 loop is CASSLNTPPYNEQFF. The CDR3, as DNA: TGTGCCAGCAGCTTAAATACCCCCCCATACAATGAGCAGTTCTTC.

The gene calls are TRBV2 and TRBJ1-1; D remains ambiguous. Trimming removed 6 bases at V and 0 bases at J, with 8 bases between. CDR1 and CDR2 from the germline V gene are SNHLY and FYNNEI. The CDR3 extends over 13 amino acids. The CDR3 region has the DNA TGTGCCAGCAGCACTCGGCTGAACACTGAAGCTTTCTTT. This translates into CASSTRLNTEAFF.

This clone was observed a few times. The genes are TRBV30 and TRBJ2-1, with 11 bases identical to TRBD1. Germline trimming cut 0 bases from V and 7 bases from J; bases unmatched to any gene: 8. CDR3 size: 16 residues. Germline CDR1 is GTSNPN and CDR2 is SVGIG (reference sequence). CDR3 in amino acids: CAWSVTGGTGGNEQFF. In DNA, the CDR3 is TGTGCCTGGAGTGTAACGGGTGGGACAGGGGGGAATGAGCAGTTCTTC. The complete variable domain, with remaining parts taken from reference TRBV30 and TRBJ2-1, reads SQTIHQWPATLVQPVGSPLSLECTVEGTSNPNLYWYRQAAGRGLQLLFYSVGIGQISSEVPQNLSASRPQDRQFILSSKKLLLSDSGFYLCAWSVTGGTGGNEQFFGPGTRLTVL.

The chain couples TRBV5-4 to TRBJ2-2; 7 bases agree with TRBD2. V shed 7 bases and J 4 bases; nucleotides not matched to a gene: 4. The CDR3 contains 13 residues. Germline values: CDR1 SGHNT, CDR2 YYREEE (reference sequence). CDR3 loop: CASHGGSTGELFF. The CDR3 region has the DNA TGTGCCAGCCACGGGGGGAGCACCGGGGAGCTGTTTTTT.

The rearrangement joins TRBV2 to TRBJ1-5, with TRBD1 matching over 10 bases. Germline trimming cut 9 bases from V and 4 bases from J; bases unmatched to any gene: 9. The germline V gene has CDR1 SNHLY and CDR2 FYNNEI. The CDR3 covers 15 residues. CDR3 residues: CASGAGTGVNQPQHF. In nucleotides, the CDR3 is TGTGCCAGTGGGGCCGGGACAGGGGTTAATCAGCCCCAGCATTTT.

The chain employs TRBV6-5 and TRBJ2-7; unclear D gene. Between the trimmed V and J ends, which lost 5 bases and 0 bases, there was a span of 8 bases. The CDR3 loop spans 13 amino acids. Germline-derived CDR1 and CDR2 are MNHEY and SVGAGI. The CDR3 sequence: CASSERSSYEQYF. In DNA, the CDR3 is TGTGCCAGCAGTGAACGGTCCTCCTACGAGCAGTACTTC.

The V call is TRBV28, the J call TRBJ2-7, with TRBD1 identical over 8 bases. CDR1 is MDHEN and CDR2 is SYDVKM in the germline V gene. CDR3 length: 14 amino acids. V trimming: 6 bases; J trimming: 0 bases; junction bases outside the gene matches: 4. CDR3 sequence: CASRTGGNSYEQYF. The CDR3, as DNA: TGTGCCAGCAGAACAGGGGGAAACTCCTACGAGCAGTACTTC.

The J gene is TRBJ1-6, the V gene TRBV28; no clear D. The V and J ends lost 7 bases and 0 bases respectively, with 7 bases between them. Per germline, CDR1 MDHEN and CDR2 SYDVKM. The length of the CDR3 is 14 residues. CDR3 in DNA: TGTGCCAGCAAAGAGAGCTCCTATAATTCACCCCTCCACTTT. This gives the protein CASKESSYNSPLHF.

The CDR3 DNA reads TGTGCCAGCAGCTTAGGGACTAGCGGGGGGGCGCGAACAGATACGCAGTATTTT. Protein: CASSLGTSGGARTDTQYF. This rearrangement joins TRBV7-2 to TRBJ2-3; 15 nucleotides match TRBD2. Trimming took 1 base from V and 3 from J; bases not matched to a gene: 5. Per germline, CDR1 SGHTA and CDR2 FQGNSA. The CDR3 length is 18 residues.

This chain connects TRBV11-2 to TRBJ2-5; D unresolved. Germline-derived CDR1 and CDR2 are SGHAT and FQNNGV. The CDR3 is 12 amino acids. V was pared by 5 bases and J by 5 bases, with 9 bases between. In DNA form, the CDR3 reads TGTGCCAGCAGCGTGAATAGGGAGACCCAGTACTTC. Protein: CASSVNRETQYF.

The chain employs TRBV6-6 and TRBJ1-3; perhaps TRBD1 as D (6 bases). This CDR3 has 15 amino acids. The V gene lost 5 bases and the J gene lost 0 bases, with 11 bases spanning the gap. CDR1 is MNHNY, CDR2 SVGAGI, per germline (reference sequence). Written as DNA, the CDR3 is TGTGCCAGCAGTCCGAGGGGGGGCTCTGGAAACACCATATATTTT. Its translation is CASSPRGGSGNTIYF.

The gene calls are TRBV19 and TRBJ2-3, with no clear D. Germline V gives CDR1 LNHDA, CDR2 SQIVND (reference sequence). Trimming cost V 4 bases and J 0 bases, with 14 bases left between them. CDR3 size: 16 residues. The CDR3 bases are TGTGCCAGTAGTAAAAGGAGTCCACAGAGCACAGATACGCAGTATTTT. Its translation: CASSKRSPQSTDTQYF.

The gene calls are TRBV30 and TRBJ2-5, with D hard to call. Trimming stripped 5 bases from V and 1 base from J, with 14 bases between. There are 14 residues in the CDR3. In germline, CDR1 is GTSNPN, CDR2 SVGIG (reference sequence). Here the CDR3 DNA reads TGTGCCTGGGAAAGTGGCCGGGTCCAAGAGACCCAGTACTTC. Encoded protein: CAWESGRVQETQYF.

V is TRBV6-1 and J is TRBJ1-5, with TRBD1 identical over 7 bases. The germline V gene encodes CDR1 MNHNS and CDR2 SASEGT. Trimming removed 8 bases from V and 0 bases from J; junction bases left unmatched: 4. The CDR3 runs to 14 residues. CDR3 amino acids: CASGTAYSNQPQHF. The CDR3 bases are TGTGCCAGCGGGACAGCTTATAGCAATCAGCCCCAGCATTTT.

This clone was seen more than once but under ten times. The chain employs TRBV6-5 and TRBJ1-3; a weak D match, TRBD1 (5 bases). In germline, CDR1 is MNHEY, CDR2 SVGAGI. This CDR3 has 15 residues. Trimming took off 0 bases at V and 0 bases at J, with 6 bases between the two ends. DNA for the CDR3: TGTGCCAGCAGTTACTCAGGGGACTCTGGAAACACCATATATTTT. Translation gives CASSYSGDSGNTIYF.